This T cell receptor (beta chain) is drawn from a study of cytomegalovirus exposure and HLA in healthy donors. Overall study findings and caveats: The Asian-associated ancestry cluster reportedly had fewer N-insertions than the roughly 720-donor mean in a later analysis. About 87% or about 30% of the time was how often most TCR beta V segments were productive, according to an earlier analysis.

About this clone: Its target is not known.

Germline trimming cut 2 bases from V and 1 base from J; bases unmatched to any gene: 13. Germline lookup yields CDR1 GTSNPN and CDR2 SVGIG (reference sequence). The CDR3 covers 17 residues. PCR amplification relied on 60 Vbeta primers (plus 13 Jbeta primers). Clones were sequenced by immunoSEQ multiplex PCR, and TCRdb holds only the in-frame ones, with some missing. The sample holds around 150,000 clones, approximately 82% seen once. This clonotype was obtained from a woman aged 40 to 50 in good health and CMV-seropositive. Sequenced material: PBMCs. The chain employs TRBV30 and TRBJ1-1, with 7 bases fitting TRBD1. The DNA for the CDR3 is TGTGCCTGGAGTAACCATCCCTTTGGGACAGCGAACACTGAAGCTTTCTTT. This codes for CAWSNHPFGTANTEAFF.